This TCR beta chain was retrieved from a study of T cells after posttransplantation cyclophosphamide. Whole-study findings and limits: Recipient CMV seropositivity and CMV reactivation strongly tracked TRB clonality. TRB overlap between skin or GI tissue T cells and blood was limited. Later post-transplant blood repertoires were often dominated by donor CD8+ memory clones.

Remarks on this clone: Its matching antigen is unknown.

The CDR3 loop spans 15 amino acids. Germline trimming cut 4 bases from V and 4 bases from J; bases unmatched to any gene: 6. Looked up from germline, CDR1 is SGHTS and CDR2 is YDEGEE. TCRdb's table, derived via immunoSEQ multiplex PCR, lists solely in-frame clones and lacks some. The data show about 16,000 clones, with less than 95% seen just once and more than 0.25% held by the top ten. The naive gate required viable CD3+CD4+ or CD3+CD8+ cells with CCR7+CD45RA+CD45RO-CD95-CD27+CD28+ phenotype. This related bone marrow graft donor gave peripheral blood on the day of marrow donation. What was sequenced was naive CD4+ T cells sorted from blood. The chain joins TRBV5-8 to TRBJ2-1; TRBD1 agrees at 9 bases. The sequence was collected from a woman in her fifties or sixties in good health and a related stem cell transplant donor. CDR3 sequence (DNA): TGTGCCAGCAGCCGGGACAGGGATTTTTACAATGAGCAGTTCTTC. This codes for CASSRDRDFYNEQFF. The entire variable domain, with the rest obtained from reference TRBV5-8 and TRBJ2-1, is as follows: EAGVTQSPTHLIKTRGQQATLRCSPISGHTSVYWYQQALGLGLQFLLWYDEGEERNRGNFPPRFSGRQFPNYSSELNVNALELEDSALYLCASSRDRDFYNEQFFGPGTRLTVL.